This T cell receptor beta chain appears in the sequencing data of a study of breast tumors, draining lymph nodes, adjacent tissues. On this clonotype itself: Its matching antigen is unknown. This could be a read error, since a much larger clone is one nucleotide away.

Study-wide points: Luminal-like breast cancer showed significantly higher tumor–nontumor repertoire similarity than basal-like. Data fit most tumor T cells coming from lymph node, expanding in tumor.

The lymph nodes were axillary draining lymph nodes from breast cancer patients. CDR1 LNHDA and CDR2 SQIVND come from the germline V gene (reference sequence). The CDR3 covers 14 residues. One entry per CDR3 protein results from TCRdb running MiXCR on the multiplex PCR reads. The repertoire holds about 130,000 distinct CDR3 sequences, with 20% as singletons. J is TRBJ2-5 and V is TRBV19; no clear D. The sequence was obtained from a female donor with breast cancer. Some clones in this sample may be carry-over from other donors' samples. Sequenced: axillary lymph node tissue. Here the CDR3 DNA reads TGTGCCAGTAGTACAGACGCTAATCAAGACACCCAGTACTTC. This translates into CASSTDANQDTQYF.